One and the same sample provided the 32 T cell receptor beta chains below, sequenced in a study of OX40 agonist ivuxolimab in advanced cancers. Sequencing used immunoSEQ multiplex PCR; TCRdb keeps in-frame clones, though not all of them. The sample lists some 140,000 clones, around 93% occurring once. This specimen consisted of CD4+ or CD8+ T cells sorted from blood, obtained in a trial of the OX40 agonist ivuxolimab. These receptors were taken from an adult with an advanced solid tumor such as melanoma, head and neck, liver or kidney cancer.

The chain is built from TRBV6-5 and TRBJ1-5; D is unresolved. The CDR3 is 13 residues long. CDR1 and CDR2 from the germline V gene are MNHEY and SVGAGI. V was shortened by 5 bases and J by 1 base, with 6 bases between the two germline ends. The CDR3 protein is CASSRLSNQPQHF. As DNA, the CDR3 is TGTGCCAGCAGTCGTCTGAGCAATCAGCCCCAGCATTTT.

The chain has TRBV6-6 and TRBJ2-7; unclear D gene. The CDR3 has 11 residues. The V end was cut by 0 bases, the J end by 8 bases, with 5 bases between. Looked up from germline, CDR1 is MNHNY and CDR2 is SVGAGI (reference sequence). The chain's CDR3 is CASSYSWKQYF. DNA of the CDR3: TGTGCCAGCAGTTACTCATGGAAGCAGTACTTC.

The chain carries TRBV10-3 and TRBJ1-1; no definite D call. Per the germline V gene, CDR1 is ENHRY and CDR2 is SYGVKD. Between the trimmed V and J ends, which lost 3 bases and 7 bases, there was a span of 12 bases. This CDR3 spans 13 amino acids. The CDR3 loop is CAISDIRRGEAFF. The CDR3 DNA follows: TGTGCCATCAGTGACATAAGAAGAGGTGAAGCTTTCTTT.

This chain links TRBV7-8 with TRBJ2-1; 11 positions match TRBD2. The CDR3 runs to 15 residues. The germline V gene has CDR1 SGHVS and CDR2 FQNEAQ. V trimming: 2 bases; J trimming: 6 bases; junction bases outside the gene matches: 3. Written as DNA, the CDR3 is TGTGCCAGCAGCTTAACTACTAGCGGGAGCAATGAGCAGTTCTTC. As protein: CASSLTTSGSNEQFF.

The chain carries TRBV6-6 and TRBJ2-7, with TRBD2 matching over 7 bases. CDR3 size: 14 residues. The germline V gene has CDR1 MNHNY and CDR2 SVGAGI (reference sequence). V shed 2 bases, J shed 2 bases, and the junction held 3 bases outside the gene matches. The CDR3 sequence is CASSYRGEAYEQYF. In DNA, the CDR3 is TGTGCCAGCAGTTACCGGGGGGAGGCCTACGAGCAGTACTTC.

The chain couples TRBV18 to TRBJ1-1, with TRBD1 matching over 7 bases. The CDR3 runs 16 residues. The V segment lost 5 bases and the J segment 1 base; nucleotides outside the gene matches: 10. Per the germline V gene, CDR1 is KGHSH and CDR2 is LQKENI. The CDR3 is CASSSQPGQKNTEAFF. CDR3 coding DNA: TGTGCCAGCTCATCGCAACCGGGACAGAAGAACACTGAAGCTTTCTTT.

The V and J genes are TRBV11-3 and TRBJ2-1, with TRBD2 matching over 9 bases. The CDR3 is 15 residues long. Per germline, CDR1 SGHNT and CDR2 YENEEA. V dropped 4 bases and J dropped 2; count of bases not matched to a gene: 3. CDR3 residues: CASSYTSGPYNEQFF. The CDR3 DNA is TGTGCCAGCAGCTATACTAGCGGGCCCTACAATGAGCAGTTCTTC. Combining the CDR3 with reference TRBV11-3 and TRBJ2-1 gives the whole variable domain EAGVVQSPRYKIIEKKQPVAFWCNPISGHNTLYWYLQNLGQGPELLIRYENEEAVDDSQLPKDRFSAERLKGVDSTLKIQPAELGDSAVYLCASSYTSGPYNEQFFGPGTRLTVL.

This chain connects TRBV6-5 to TRBJ2-7; D is undetermined. Trimming took 6 bases from V and 0 from J, leaving 9 bases between them. Germline-derived CDR1 and CDR2 are MNHEY and SVGAGI. The length of the CDR3 is 13 residues. The DNA of the CDR3 is TGTGCCAGCAGCTTACGGAGCTCCTACGAGCAGTACTTC. It codes for CASSLRSSYEQYF.

The chain has TRBV4-2 and TRBJ2-3; D may be TRBD1 (6 bases). The V end lost 6 bases, the J end lost 0 bases, and 16 bases lay between the germline ends. Germline CDR1 reads LGHNA; CDR2 reads YNFKEQ. CDR3 length: 16 amino acids. This CDR3 reads CASRDRRSSSTDTQYF. Written as DNA, the CDR3 is TGTGCCAGCAGAGACAGGCGGTCTTCTAGCACAGATACGCAGTATTTT.

J is TRBJ2-7 and V is TRBV4-1; tentative D call: TRBD2 (7 bases). Germline V lookup: CDR1 MGHRA, CDR2 YSYEKL. CDR3 length: 16 amino acids. Trimming took 1 base from V and 0 from J, leaving 13 bases between them. CDR3 sequence (DNA): TGCGCCAGCAGCCAAGTTGCGGGGGCCCGCTCCTACGAGCAGTACTTC. It specifies CASSQVAGARSYEQYF.

The V and J genes are TRBV5-1 and TRBJ1-1; possible D gene TRBD1, 5 bases. CDR1 SGHRS and CDR2 YFSETQ come from the germline V gene. The V and J ends lost 2 bases and 1 base respectively, with 12 bases between them. The CDR3 spans 15 residues. CDR3 coding DNA: TGCGCCAGCAGCTTCGCAGGGTCTGGGAACACTGAAGCTTTCTTT. Translating it yields CASSFAGSGNTEAFF.

The chain couples TRBV18 to TRBJ1-2, with 9 bases lining up with TRBD1. Germline loops: CDR1 KGHSH, CDR2 LQKENI. CDR3 length: 16 amino acids. V lost 6 bases and J lost 2; bases outside the gene matches: 10. The chain's CDR3 is CASSEGTGLRNYGYTF. DNA for the CDR3: TGTGCCAGCTCCGAGGGGACAGGGCTGAGGAACTATGGCTACACCTTC.

This rearrangement joins TRBV5-1 to TRBJ2-5; no firm D call. The germline V and J ends were trimmed by 8 bases and 2 bases, with 13 bases remaining between them. Germline lookup yields CDR1 SGHRS and CDR2 YFSETQ. The CDR3 spans 13 residues. CDR3 DNA: TGCGCCAGTACCGGGCTACTTCAAGAGACCCAGTACTTC. It is translated as CASTGLLQETQYF.

The V call is TRBV7-8, the J call TRBJ1-3; D may be TRBD1 (6 bases). CDR1 is SGHVS, CDR2 FQNEAQ, per germline. CDR3 size: 16 residues. Trimming cost V 1 base and J 4 bases, with 14 bases left between them. CDR3: CASSLERGTGGNTIYF. The DNA of the CDR3 is TGTGCCAGCAGCTTAGAACGGGGAACAGGGGGAAACACCATATATTTT.

About this clone: The sample holds other DNA sequences that translate to the same CDR3. V is TRBV27 and J is TRBJ2-7; TRBD2 matches at 8 bases. This CDR3 is built from 13 residues. J lost 5 bases, V lost 3 bases, and 3 bases had no gene match. Germline-derived CDR1 and CDR2 are MNHEY and SMNVEV (reference sequence). Here the CDR3 DNA reads TGTGCCAGCAGTTTTCGGGAGGGCGACGAGCAGTACTTC. It specifies CASSFREGDEQYF.

The genes are TRBV19 and TRBJ1-1; possibly TRBD1 for D (6 bases). CDR1 and CDR2 from the germline V gene are LNHDA and SQIVND (reference sequence). V lost 8 bases to trimming and J lost 0 bases, with 16 bases between them. CDR3 length equals 15 residues. CDR3 nucleotide sequence: TGTGCCAGTTTGTCCGCCACAGGGCTGAACACTGAAGCTTTCTTT. Protein: CASLSATGLNTEAFF.

The chain joins TRBV6-5 to TRBJ1-5; D might be TRBD1 (6 bases). Deletions cut 6 bases from V and 7 bases from J, with 19 bases between. The CDR3 length is 15 residues. In germline, CDR1 is MNHEY, CDR2 SVGAGI. Here the CDR3 DNA reads TGTGCCAGCAGGAGGCGGCAGGGGATTTGGCAGCCCCAGCATTTT. Translation: CASRRRQGIWQPQHF.

The chain uses TRBV28 and TRBJ2-1; D may be TRBD1 or TRBD2 (7 bases each). Germline V CDR1 and CDR2: MDHEN, SYDVKM. Trimming removed 5 bases from V and 10 bases from J, with 18 bases in between. The CDR3 has 14 residues. DNA for the CDR3: TGTGCCAGCAGTCGGGGAGGGAGGGGGCACGAGCAGTTCTTC. Amino acids: CASSRGGRGHEQFF.

This chain joins TRBV7-9 and TRBJ2-5; possible D gene TRBD1, 5 bases. The length of the CDR3 is 14 residues. Germline V gene sequence: CDR1 SEHNR, CDR2 FQNEAQ (reference sequence). Trimming shortened V by 5 bases and J by 3 bases, and 13 bases separated the two germline ends. The CDR3 spells CASSPQVMEETQYF. In DNA, the CDR3 is TGTGCCAGCAGCCCACAGGTTATGGAAGAGACCCAGTACTTC.

The V call is TRBV4-2, the J call TRBJ2-1; 10 nucleotides line up with TRBD2. Germline V CDR1 and CDR2: LGHNA, YNFKEQ. With V trimmed by 1 base and J by 0 bases, 3 bases remained unmatched. CDR3 length: 17 residues. CDR3 sequence reads: CASSQAGTSASYNEQFF. CDR3 sequence (DNA): TGTGCCAGCAGCCAAGCCGGGACTAGCGCCTCCTACAATGAGCAGTTCTTC.

This rearrangement joins TRBV19 to TRBJ1-1; TRBD1 matches at 8 bases. Unmatched junction bases numbered 8, after V lost 3 bases and J lost 5 bases. CDR1 and CDR2 (germline): LNHDA, SQIVND (reference sequence). The CDR3 length is 15 residues. Here the CDR3 reads CASSMGSGQATEAFF. The CDR3 nucleotides are TGTGCCAGTAGTATGGGATCGGGACAGGCTACTGAAGCTTTCTTT.

The chain uses TRBV2 and TRBJ2-7; D ambiguous. The CDR3 length is 15 residues. Germline V gene lookup returns CDR1 SNHLY and CDR2 FYNNEI. V gave up 6 bases and J gave up 0 bases, with 15 bases separating them. The CDR3 bases are TGTGCCAGCAGCCAGGCCCAGCTAGACTCCTACGAGCAGTACTTC. This sequence encodes CASSQAQLDSYEQYF.

The genes are TRBV27 and TRBJ2-7, with D uncertain. Germline assignment: CDR1 MNHEY and CDR2 SMNVEV (reference sequence). This CDR3 comprises 13 residues. The V end was cut by 4 bases, the J end by 4 bases, with 11 bases between. CDR3 sequence (DNA): TGTGCCAGCAGTTCCACAAGTACATACGAGCAGTACTTC. Amino acid sequence: CASSSTSTYEQYF.

This rearrangement joins TRBV11-3 to TRBJ2-7; D possibly corresponds to TRBD1 (6 bases). The CDR3 length is 13 residues. Trimming removed 1 base from V and 5 bases from J, with 9 bases in between. Germline V gene sequence: CDR1 SGHNT, CDR2 YENEEA. The CDR3 region is CASSLVQGDEQYF. As DNA, the CDR3 is TGTGCCAGCAGCTTAGTACAGGGTGACGAGCAGTACTTC.

The J gene is TRBJ2-7, the V gene TRBV5-1; D possibly uses TRBD1 or TRBD2 (5 bases each). The length of the CDR3 is 16 residues. CDR1 and CDR2 (germline): SGHRS, YFSETQ. Trimming took 5 bases from V and 4 from J, leaving 22 bases between them. CDR3 DNA: TGCGCCAGCAGTCTTGGGGCTCCGGGACCGGAATACGAGCAGTACTTC. Translated, it gives CASSLGAPGPEYEQYF.

The rearrangement joins TRBV7-3 to TRBJ2-3; D might be TRBD2 (5 bases). The CDR3 extends over 16 amino acids. V lost 2 bases and J lost 1, with 13 bases in between. Germline V CDR1 and CDR2: SGHTA, FQGTGA. CDR3 sequence reads: CASSLGHGGGTDTQYF. The DNA of the CDR3 is TGTGCCAGCAGCTTAGGGCATGGAGGTGGCACAGATACGCAGTATTTT.

The J gene is TRBJ1-5, the V gene TRBV18, with TRBD1 as a possible D gene (6 bases). Trimming pared 4 bases from V and 2 bases from J, leaving 9 bases between. Germline lookup yields CDR1 KGHSH and CDR2 LQKENI. This CDR3 is built from 14 residues. CDR3 sequence: CASSQGVGNQPQHF. The CDR3 DNA is TGTGCCAGCTCACAGGGGGTGGGCAATCAGCCCCAGCATTTT. Together with reference TRBV18 and TRBJ1-5, the CDR3 gives the full variable domain: NAGVMQNPRHLVRRRGQEARLRCSPMKGHSHVYWYRQLPEEGLKFMVYLQKENIIDESGMPKERFSAEFPKEGPSILRIQQVVRGDSAAYFCASSQGVGNQPQHFGDGTRLSIL.

The chain recombines TRBV5-4 with TRBJ1-1; no reliable D call. The CDR3 spans 16 residues. The germline V gene has CDR1 SGHNT and CDR2 YYREEE (reference sequence). V dropped 4 bases and J dropped 11 bases, with 27 bases sitting between them. In DNA form, the CDR3 reads TGTGCCAGCAGCCCTTCCGGGAGTACAGCCCCCAATCAGGCTTTCTTT. Protein sequence: CASSPSGSTAPNQAFF.

The chain joins TRBV19 to TRBJ2-1; TRBD1 agrees at 8 bases. The CDR3 loop spans 15 amino acids. With 6 bases clipped from V and 0 bases from J, the junction kept 4 bases outside the gene matches. Germline CDR1 LNHDA, CDR2 SQIVND (reference sequence). CDR3 DNA sequence: TGTGCCAGTAGCCGGACAGGGAGCTCCTACAATGAGCAGTTCTTC. Translated: CASSRTGSSYNEQFF.

V gene TRBV6-5 combines with J gene TRBJ1-1, with D tentatively TRBD1 (6 bases). There are 12 residues in the CDR3. CDR1 is MNHEY, CDR2 SVGAGI, per germline. V lost 6 bases to trimming and J lost 8 bases, with 13 bases between them. CDR3 DNA: TGTGCCAGCAGCCCAAGGGGGGGCGAAGCTTTCTTT. Its protein product is CASSPRGGEAFF.

The genes are TRBV28 and TRBJ2-2, with TRBD1 identical over 9 bases. V dropped 5 bases and J dropped 5; count of bases not matched to a gene: 6. CDR1 and CDR2 (germline): MDHEN, SYDVKM. The CDR3 loop spans 15 amino acids. CDR3 residues: CASSRDRDGTGELFF. CDR3 in DNA: TGTGCCAGCAGTAGGGACAGGGATGGGACCGGGGAGCTGTTTTTT.

V is TRBV19 and J is TRBJ2-1, with 11 bases fitting TRBD1. Losses at the gene ends were 1 base for V and 7 bases for J; bases not matched to a gene: 6. The CDR3 sequence is 16 residues long. CDR1 and CDR2 from the germline V gene are LNHDA and SQIVND (reference sequence). The DNA for the CDR3 is TGTGCCAGTAGTATAGTAACAGGGACAGGGGGAAATGAGCAGTTCTTC. This gives the protein CASSIVTGTGGNEQFF.